The present T cell receptor beta chain was sequenced within a study of blood T cell repertoires in COVID-19. Study-level information: T cells, B-cell-depleted T cells, or PBMCs provided the cDNA or gDNA that served as material.

Authors' data handling: For nucleated cells, counts were estimated from reference gene primer amplification. The assay was immunoSEQ multiplex PCR, and TCRdb's table has in-frame clones only and misses some. D and trimming were read from the DNA, whereas the V and J calls and clone size are those reported in that table. The table shows roughly 170,000 clones, with about four fifths occurring only once. Germline V gene lookup returns CDR1 SGDLS and CDR2 YYNGEE. The CDR3 has 17 residues. The trim removed 7 bases at V and 0 bases at J, leaving 12 bases unmatched. The receptor's source is a woman aged 50 to 60 in a cohort exposed to, infected with or recovered from COVID-19 (not recorded which). J is TRBJ1-3 and V is TRBV9; TRBD1 aligns across 8 bases. The sample was PBMCs or T cells enriched from blood (not recorded which). In nucleotides, the CDR3 is TGTGCCAGCGCCCCGAGGGGGACAGGAAACTCTGGAAACACCATATATTTT. Encoded protein: CASAPRGTGNSGNTIYF.